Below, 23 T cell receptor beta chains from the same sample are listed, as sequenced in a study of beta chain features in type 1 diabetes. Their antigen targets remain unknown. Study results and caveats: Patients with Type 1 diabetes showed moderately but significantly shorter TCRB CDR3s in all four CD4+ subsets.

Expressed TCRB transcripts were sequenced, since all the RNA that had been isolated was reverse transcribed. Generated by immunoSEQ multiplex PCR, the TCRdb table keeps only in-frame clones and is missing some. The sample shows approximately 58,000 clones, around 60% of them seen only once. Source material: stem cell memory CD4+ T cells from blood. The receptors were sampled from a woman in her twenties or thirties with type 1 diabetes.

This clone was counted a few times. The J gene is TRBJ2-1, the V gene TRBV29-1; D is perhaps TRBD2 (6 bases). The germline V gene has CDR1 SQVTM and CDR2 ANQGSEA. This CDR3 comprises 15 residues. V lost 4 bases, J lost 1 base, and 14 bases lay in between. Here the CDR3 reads CSVAGGPVSYNEQFF. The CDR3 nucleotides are TGCAGCGTTGCCGGAGGGCCAGTATCCTACAATGAGCAGTTCTTC.

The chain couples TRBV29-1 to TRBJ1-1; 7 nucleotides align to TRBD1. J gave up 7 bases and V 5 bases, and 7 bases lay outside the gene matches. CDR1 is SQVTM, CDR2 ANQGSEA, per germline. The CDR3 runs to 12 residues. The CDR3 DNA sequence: TGCAGCGTTCGCCGGGACAGCTTTGAAGCTTTCTTT. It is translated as CSVRRDSFEAFF.

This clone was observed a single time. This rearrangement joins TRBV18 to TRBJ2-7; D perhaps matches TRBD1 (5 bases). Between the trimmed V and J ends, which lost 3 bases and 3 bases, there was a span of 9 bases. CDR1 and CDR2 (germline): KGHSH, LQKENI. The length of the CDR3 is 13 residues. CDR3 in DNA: TGTGCCAGCTCACCGGTACAGGACTACGAGCAGTACTTC. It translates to CASSPVQDYEQYF.

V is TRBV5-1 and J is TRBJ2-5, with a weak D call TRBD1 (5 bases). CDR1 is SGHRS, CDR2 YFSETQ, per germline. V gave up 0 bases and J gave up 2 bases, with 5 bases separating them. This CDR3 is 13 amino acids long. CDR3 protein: CASSLEGQETQYF. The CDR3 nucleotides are TGCGCCAGCAGCTTGGAGGGGCAAGAGACCCAGTACTTC. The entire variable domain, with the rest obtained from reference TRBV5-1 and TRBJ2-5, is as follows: KAGVTQTPRYLIKTRGQQVTLSCSPISGHRSVSWYQQTPGQGLQFLFEYFSETQRNKGNFPGRFSGRQFSNSRSEMNVSTLELGDSALYLCASSLEGQETQYFGPGTRLLVL.

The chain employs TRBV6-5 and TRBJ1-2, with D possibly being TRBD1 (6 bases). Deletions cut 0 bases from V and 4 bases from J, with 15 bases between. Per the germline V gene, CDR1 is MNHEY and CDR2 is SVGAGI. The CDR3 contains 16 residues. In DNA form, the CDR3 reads TGTGCCAGCAGTTACTCGCAGTCAGGGGAGGGCTATGGCTACACCTTC. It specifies CASSYSQSGEGYGYTF.

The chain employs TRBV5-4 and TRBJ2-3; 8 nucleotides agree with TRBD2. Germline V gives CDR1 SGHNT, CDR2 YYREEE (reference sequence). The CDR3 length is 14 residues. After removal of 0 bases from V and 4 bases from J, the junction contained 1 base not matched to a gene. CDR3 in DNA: TGTGCCAGCAGCTTGGTGGGACTAGCAGATACGCAGTATTTT. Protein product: CASSLVGLADTQYF.

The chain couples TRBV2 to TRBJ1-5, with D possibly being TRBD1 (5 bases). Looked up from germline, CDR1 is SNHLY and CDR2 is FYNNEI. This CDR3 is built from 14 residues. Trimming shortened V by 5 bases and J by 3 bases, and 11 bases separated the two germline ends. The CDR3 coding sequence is TGTGCCAGCAGTTCGATGACAGCCAATCAGCCCCAGCATTTT. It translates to CASSSMTANQPQHF.

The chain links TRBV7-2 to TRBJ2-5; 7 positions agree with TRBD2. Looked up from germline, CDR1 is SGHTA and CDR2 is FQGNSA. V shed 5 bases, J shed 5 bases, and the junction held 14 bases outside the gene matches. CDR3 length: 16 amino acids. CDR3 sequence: CASSPGIGEGWETQYF. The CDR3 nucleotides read TGTGCCAGCAGCCCTGGGATCGGGGAGGGTTGGGAGACCCAGTACTTC.

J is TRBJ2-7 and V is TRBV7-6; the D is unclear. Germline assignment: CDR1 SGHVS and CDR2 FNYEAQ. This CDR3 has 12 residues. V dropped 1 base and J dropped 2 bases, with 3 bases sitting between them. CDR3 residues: CASSLGAYEQYF. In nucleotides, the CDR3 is TGTGCCAGCAGCTTAGGAGCCTACGAGCAGTACTTC.

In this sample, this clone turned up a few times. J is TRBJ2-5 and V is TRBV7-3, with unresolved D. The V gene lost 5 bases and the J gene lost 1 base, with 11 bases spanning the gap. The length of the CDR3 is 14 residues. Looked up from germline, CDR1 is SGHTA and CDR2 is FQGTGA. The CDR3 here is CASSPDGSQETQYF. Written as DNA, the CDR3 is TGTGCCAGCAGCCCCGACGGGTCCCAAGAGACCCAGTACTTC. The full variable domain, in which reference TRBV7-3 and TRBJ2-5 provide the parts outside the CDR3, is GAGVSQTPSNKVTEKGKYVELRCDPISGHTALYWYRQSLGQGPEFLIYFQGTGAADDSGLPNDRFFAVRPEGSVSTLKIQRTERGDSAVYLCASSPDGSQETQYFGPGTRLLVL.

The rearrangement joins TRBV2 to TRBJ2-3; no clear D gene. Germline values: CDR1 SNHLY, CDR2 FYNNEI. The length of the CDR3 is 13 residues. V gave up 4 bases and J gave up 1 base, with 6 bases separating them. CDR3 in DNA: TGTGCCAGCAGTGTAACAGGCACAGATACGCAGTATTTT. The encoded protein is CASSVTGTDTQYF.

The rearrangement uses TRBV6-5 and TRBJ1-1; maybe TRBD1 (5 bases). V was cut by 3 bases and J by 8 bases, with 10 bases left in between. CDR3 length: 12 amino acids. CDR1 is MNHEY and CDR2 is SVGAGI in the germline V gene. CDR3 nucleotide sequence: TGTGCCAGCAGTTATTATTCAGGGGAAGCTTTCTTT. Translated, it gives CASSYYSGEAFF.

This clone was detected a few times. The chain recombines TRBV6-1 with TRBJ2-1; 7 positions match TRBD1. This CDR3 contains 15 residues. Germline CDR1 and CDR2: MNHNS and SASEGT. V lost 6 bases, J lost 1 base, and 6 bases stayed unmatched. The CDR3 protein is CASSWDSQSYNEQFF. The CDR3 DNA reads TGTGCCAGCAGCTGGGACAGTCAGTCCTACAATGAGCAGTTCTTC.

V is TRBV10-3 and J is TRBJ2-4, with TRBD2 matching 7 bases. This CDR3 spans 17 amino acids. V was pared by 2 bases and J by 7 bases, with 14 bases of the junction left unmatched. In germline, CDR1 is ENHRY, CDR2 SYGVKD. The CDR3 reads CAISEPQARGGRNIQYF. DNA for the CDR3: TGTGCCATCAGTGAGCCCCAGGCGCGGGGAGGGAGGAACATTCAGTACTTC.

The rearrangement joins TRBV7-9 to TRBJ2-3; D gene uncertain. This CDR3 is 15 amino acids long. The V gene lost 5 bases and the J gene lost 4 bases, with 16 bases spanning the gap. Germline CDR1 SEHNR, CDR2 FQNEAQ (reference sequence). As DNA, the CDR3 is TGTGCCAGCAGCCCAACGACTGGAGCCCCAGATACGCAGTATTTT. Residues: CASSPTTGAPDTQYF.

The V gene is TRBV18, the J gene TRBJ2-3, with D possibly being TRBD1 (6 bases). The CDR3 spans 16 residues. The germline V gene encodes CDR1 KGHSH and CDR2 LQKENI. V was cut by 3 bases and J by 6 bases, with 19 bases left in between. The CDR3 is CASSPLEGVTTDTQYF. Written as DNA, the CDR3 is TGTGCCAGCTCACCTCTAGAGGGGGTTACTACCGATACGCAGTATTTT.

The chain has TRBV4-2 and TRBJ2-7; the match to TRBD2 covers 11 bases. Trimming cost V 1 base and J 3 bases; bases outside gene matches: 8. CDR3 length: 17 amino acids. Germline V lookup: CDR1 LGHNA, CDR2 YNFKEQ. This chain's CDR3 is CASSQGLVGLAGYEQYF. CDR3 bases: TGTGCCAGCAGCCAAGGACTAGTTGGACTAGCGGGCTACGAGCAGTACTTC.

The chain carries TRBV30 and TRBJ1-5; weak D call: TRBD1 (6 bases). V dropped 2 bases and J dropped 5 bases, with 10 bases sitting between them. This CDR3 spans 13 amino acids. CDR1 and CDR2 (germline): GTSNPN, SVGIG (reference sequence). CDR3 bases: TGTGCCTGGAGTAGGGCAGGGGATCAGCCCCAGCATTTT. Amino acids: CAWSRAGDQPQHF.

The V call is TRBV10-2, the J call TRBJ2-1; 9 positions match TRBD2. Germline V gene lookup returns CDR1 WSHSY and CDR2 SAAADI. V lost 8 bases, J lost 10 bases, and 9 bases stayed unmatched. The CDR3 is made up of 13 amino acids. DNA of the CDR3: TGCGCCAGCCGACTAGCGGCCGCGGGGGAGCAGTTCTTC. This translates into CASRLAAAGEQFF.

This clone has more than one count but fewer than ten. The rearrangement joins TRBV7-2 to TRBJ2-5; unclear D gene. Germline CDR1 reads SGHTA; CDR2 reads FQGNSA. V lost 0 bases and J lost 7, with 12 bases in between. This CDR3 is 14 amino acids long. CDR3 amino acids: CASSLAAAVRTQYF. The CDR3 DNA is TGTGCCAGCAGCTTAGCTGCGGCAGTCCGGACCCAGTACTTC.

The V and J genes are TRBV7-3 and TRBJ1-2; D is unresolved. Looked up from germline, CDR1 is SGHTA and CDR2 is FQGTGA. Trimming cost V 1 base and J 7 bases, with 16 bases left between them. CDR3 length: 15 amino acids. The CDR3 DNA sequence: TGTGCCAGCAGCTTAAGCCCCGCCAGGTCCAGTGGCTACACCTTC. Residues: CASSLSPARSSGYTF.

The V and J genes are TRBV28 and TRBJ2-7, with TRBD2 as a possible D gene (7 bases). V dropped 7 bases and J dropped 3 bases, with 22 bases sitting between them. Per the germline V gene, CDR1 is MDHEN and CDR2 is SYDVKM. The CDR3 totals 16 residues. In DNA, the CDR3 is TGTGCCAGCACTTCACCCGCGGGGGACACCGACTACGAGCAGTACTTC. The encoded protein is CASTSPAGDTDYEQYF.

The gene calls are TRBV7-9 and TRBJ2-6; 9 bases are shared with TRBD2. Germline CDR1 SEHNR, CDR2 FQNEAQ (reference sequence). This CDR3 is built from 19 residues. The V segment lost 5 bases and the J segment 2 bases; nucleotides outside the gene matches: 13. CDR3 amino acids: CASSPWGDSGSAGANVLTF. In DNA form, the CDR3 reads TGTGCCAGCAGCCCCTGGGGGGATAGCGGGAGTGCTGGGGCCAACGTCCTGACTTTC.